This is a list of T cell receptor beta chains from one sample in a study of cytotoxic CD8 clonotypes in ibrutinib-treated CLL. The protocol was immunoSEQ multiplex PCR, while the TCRdb copy is restricted to in-frame clones and leaves out a portion. The table lists 150,000 or so clones, approximately 80% of them singletons. The material sequenced was PBMCs, taken after 24 months of ibrutinib treatment. These receptors were obtained from a human donor with chronic lymphocytic leukemia. Both conserved end residues are part of each CDR3.

v_call | cdr3_aa
TRBV6-1 | CASSELDRGNTIYF
TRBV6-1 | CASSAQGGLNTEAFF
TRBV7-2 | CASSDNQGVQPQHF
TRBV7-6 | CASSLTAGSSSYEQYF
TRBV10-3 | CAISESGYEQYF
TRBV25-1 | CASSDWNEQFF
TRBV7-2 | CASSFTGIGNYGYTF
TRBV6-1 | CASSEDPGTGKKLFF
TRBV7-9 | CASSEFMNTEAFF
TRBV4-3 | CASSHSTPGPSSGNTIYF
TRBV4-1 | CASSQTRQRDSGNTIYF
TRBV5-1 | CASSLEGGMNGYTF
TRBV19 | CASTETGTGQYEQYF
TRBV5-6 | CASSLWGETQYF
TRBV19 | CASSTPGRASTEAFF
TRBV2 | CASSVHTEAFF
TRBV5-6 | CASSRVPNEQFF
TRBV7-3 | CASSRASYNEQFF
TRBV11-1 | CASSFPKLGLAGQTGELFF
TRBV14 | CASSRIPKGTGRSPNYGYTF
TRBV7-2 | CASSSPSGVYEQYF
TRBV5-5 | CASSPLGRAENSPLHF
TRBV7-6 | CASSSDSGSPLHF
TRBV7-6 | CASSLEGTSGPNTQYF
TRBV6-5 | CASSRGQGEQYF
TRBV14 | CASSQLRTNEAFF